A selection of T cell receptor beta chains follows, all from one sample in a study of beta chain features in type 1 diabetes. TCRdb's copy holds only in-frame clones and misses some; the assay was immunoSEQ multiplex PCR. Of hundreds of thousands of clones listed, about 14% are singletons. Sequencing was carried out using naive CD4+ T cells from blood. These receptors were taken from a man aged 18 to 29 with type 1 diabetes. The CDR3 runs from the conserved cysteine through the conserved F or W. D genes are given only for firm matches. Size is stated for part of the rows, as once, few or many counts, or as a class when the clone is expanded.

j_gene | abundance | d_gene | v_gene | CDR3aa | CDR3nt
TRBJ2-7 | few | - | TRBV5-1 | CASSSEYEQYF | TGCGCCAGCAGCTCTGAATACGAGCAGTACTTC
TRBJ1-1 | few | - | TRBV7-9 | CASSPRGGLLLNTEAFF | TGTGCCAGCAGCCCAAGGGGGGGATTACTGCTGAACACTGAAGCTTTCTTT
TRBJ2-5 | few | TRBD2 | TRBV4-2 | CASSLVAGLKTQYF | TGTGCCAGCAGCCTTGTAGCGGGATTAAAGACCCAGTACTTC
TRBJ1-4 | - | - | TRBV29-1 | CSVEEAQGREKLFF | TGCAGCGTTGAAGAGGCGCAGGGTCGGGAAAAACTGTTTTTT
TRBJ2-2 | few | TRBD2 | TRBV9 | CASSITSGRATGELFF | TGTGCCAGCAGCATAACTAGCGGGAGGGCCACCGGGGAGCTGTTTTTT
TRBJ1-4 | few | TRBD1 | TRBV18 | CATMTGLDEKLFF | TGTGCCACCATGACAGGGTTGGATGAAAAACTGTTTTTT
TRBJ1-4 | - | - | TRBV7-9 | CASSLVGLMANEKLFF | TGTGCCAGCAGCTTAGTCGGCCTCATGGCTAATGAAAAACTGTTTTTT
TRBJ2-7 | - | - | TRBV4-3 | CASSQDLGSEQYF | TGCGCCAGCAGCCAAGATCTCGGGAGCGAGCAGTACTTC
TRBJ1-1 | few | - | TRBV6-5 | CASSVQGGTEAFF | TGTGCCAGCAGTGTCCAGGGAGGCACTGAAGCTTTCTTT
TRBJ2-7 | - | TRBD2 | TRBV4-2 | CASSQGSREGYEQYF | TGTGCCAGCAGCCAGGGCTCCAGGGAGGGCTACGAGCAGTACTTC
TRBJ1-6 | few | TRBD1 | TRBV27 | CASSLMMGGGAVNSPLHF | TGTGCCAGCAGTTTAATGATGGGAGGGGGCGCGGTGAATTCACCCCTCCACTTT
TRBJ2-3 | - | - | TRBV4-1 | CASSQVRFADTQYF | TGCGCCAGCAGCCAAGTCAGGTTTGCGGATACGCAGTATTTT
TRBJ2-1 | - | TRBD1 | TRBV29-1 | CSVLAATGESYNEQFF | TGCAGCGTTCTGGCGGCAACAGGGGAGTCCTACAATGAGCAGTTCTTC
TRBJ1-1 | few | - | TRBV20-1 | CSARDLRKAFF | TGCAGTGCTAGAGATCTTCGGAAAGCTTTCTTT
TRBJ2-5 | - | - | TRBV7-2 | CASSDWGKETQYF | TGTGCCAGCAGCGACTGGGGGAAGGAGACCCAGTACTTC
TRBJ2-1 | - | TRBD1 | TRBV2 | CASSAGTGNEQFF | TGTGCCAGCAGTGCCGGGACAGGGAATGAGCAGTTCTTC
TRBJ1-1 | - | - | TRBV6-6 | CASSRRNTEAFF | TGTGCCAGCAGTCGCAGAAACACTGAAGCTTTCTTT
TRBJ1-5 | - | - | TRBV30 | CAWAGLSNQPQHF | TGTGCCTGGGCGGGACTTAGCAATCAGCCCCAGCATTTT
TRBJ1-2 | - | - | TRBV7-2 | CASSFRQEGYTF | TGTGCCAGCAGCTTTCGACAGGAAGGCTACACCTTC
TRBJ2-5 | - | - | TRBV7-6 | CASSLAETQPQYF | TGTGCCAGCAGCTTAGCGGAGACCCAGCCCCAGTACTTC
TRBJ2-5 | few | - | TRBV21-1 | CASSRRGEETQYF | TGTGCCAGCAGCCGCCGAGGCGAGGAGACCCAGTACTTC
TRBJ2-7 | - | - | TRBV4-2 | CASSQDGGSFYEQYF | TGTGCCAGCAGCCAAGATGGCGGCAGCTTCTACGAGCAGTACTTC
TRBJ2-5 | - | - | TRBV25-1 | CASSEDYEETQYF | TGTGCCAGCAGTGAAGATTACGAAGAGACCCAGTACTTC
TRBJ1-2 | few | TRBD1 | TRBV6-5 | CASSLSRGLNYGYTF | TGTGCCAGCAGTTTGAGCAGGGGGTTAAACTATGGCTACACCTTC
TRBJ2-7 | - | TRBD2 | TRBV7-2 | CASSLFGLAYEQYF | TGTGCCAGCAGCTTATTTGGACTAGCCTACGAGCAGTACTTC
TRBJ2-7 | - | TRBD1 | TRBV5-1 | CASSLDGWGQGSYEQYF | TGCGCCAGCAGCTTGGATGGGTGGGGACAGGGGTCCTACGAGCAGTACTTC
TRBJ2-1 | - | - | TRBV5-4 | CASSSASGPTNEQFF | TGTGCCAGCAGCTCCGCCAGCGGACCTACAAATGAGCAGTTCTTC
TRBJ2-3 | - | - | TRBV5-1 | CASSPRQASRTDTQYF | TGCGCCAGCAGCCCCCGTCAGGCTAGCAGAACAGATACGCAGTATTTT
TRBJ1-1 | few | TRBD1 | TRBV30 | CAWNKVTGGTEAFF | TGTGCCTGGAATAAGGTGACAGGGGGGACTGAAGCTTTCTTT
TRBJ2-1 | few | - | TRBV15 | CATSRDREQRKYNEQFF | TGTGCCACCAGCAGAGATAGAGAACAGCGAAAATACAATGAGCAGTTCTTC
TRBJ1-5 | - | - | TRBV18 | CASSPETYQPQHF | TGTGCCAGCTCACCAGAGACGTATCAGCCCCAGCATTTT
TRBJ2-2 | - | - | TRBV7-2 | CASSFSRELFF | TGTGCCAGCAGTTTCTCCCGGGAGCTGTTTTTT
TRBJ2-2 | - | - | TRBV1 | CTSSQDLGLAGSPANTGELFF | TGCACCAGCAGCCAAGATCTGGGACTAGCGGGGTCCCCGGCGAACACCGGGGAGCTGTTTTTT
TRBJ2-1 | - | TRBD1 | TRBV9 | CASSPLKGTASYNEQFF | TGTGCCAGCAGCCCATTGAAGGGGACAGCCTCCTACAATGAGCAGTTCTTC
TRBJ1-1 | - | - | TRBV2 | CASSPQGGDTWNTEAFF | TGTGCCAGCAGCCCCCAAGGAGGGGACACATGGAACACTGAAGCTTTCTTT
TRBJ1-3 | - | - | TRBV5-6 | CASSLVDAPYGIYF | TGTGCCAGCAGCTTGGTAGATGCCCCCTACGGCATATATTTT
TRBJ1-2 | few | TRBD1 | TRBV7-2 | CASSPRDRDGGYTF | TGTGCCAGCAGCCCCCGGGACAGGGATGGTGGCTACACCTTC
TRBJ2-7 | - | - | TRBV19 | CASSPGPQAVEQYF | TGTGCCAGTAGCCCGGGCCCCCAAGCCGTCGAGCAGTACTTC
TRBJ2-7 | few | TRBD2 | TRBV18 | CASSPRAGSSYEQYF | TGTGCCAGCTCACCCAGAGCGGGGAGCTCCTACGAGCAGTACTTC
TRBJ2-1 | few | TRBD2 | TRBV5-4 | CASSLMQRGIEQFF | TGTGCCAGCAGCTTGATGCAGCGGGGAATTGAGCAGTTCTTC
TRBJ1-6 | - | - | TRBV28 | CASSYHLATSSYNSPLHF | TGTGCCAGCAGTTACCATCTGGCGACTAGCTCCTATAATTCACCCCTCCACTTT
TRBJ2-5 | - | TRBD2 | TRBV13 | CASSLLAGETQYF | TGTGCCAGCAGCTTACTAGCGGGAGAGACCCAGTACTTC
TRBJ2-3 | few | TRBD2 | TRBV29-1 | CSFGGLAGTDTQYF | TGCAGCTTCGGCGGGCTAGCGGGCACAGATACGCAGTATTTT
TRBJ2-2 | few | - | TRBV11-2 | CASFQGRTLNTGELFF | TGTGCCAGCTTTCAGGGGCGGACCCTTAACACCGGGGAGCTGTTTTTT
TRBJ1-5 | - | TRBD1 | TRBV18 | CASSPGQGSQPQHF | TGTGCCAGCTCACCAGGACAGGGTAGTCAGCCCCAGCATTTT
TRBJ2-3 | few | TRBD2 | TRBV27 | CASSFRDYADTQYF | TGTGCCAGCAGTTTTAGGGACTATGCCGATACGCAGTATTTT
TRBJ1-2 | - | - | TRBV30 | CAWSVRIRAGGYTF | TGTGCCTGGAGTGTACGTATCAGGGCGGGTGGCTACACCTTC
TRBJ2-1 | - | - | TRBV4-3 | CASSRTAYYEQFF | TGCGCCAGCAGCCGGACCGCGTACTATGAGCAGTTCTTC
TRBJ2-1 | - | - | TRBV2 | CASSDNEQFF | TGTGCCAGCAGTGACAATGAGCAGTTCTTC
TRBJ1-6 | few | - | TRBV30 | CAWSVLSYNSPLHF | TGTGCCTGGAGTGTATTGTCCTATAATTCACCCCTCCACTTT